This T cell receptor (beta chain) is from a study of neoadjuvant anti-PD-1 for oral cavity cancer. Profiled with immunoSEQ multiplex PCR; TCRdb holds only in-frame clones, not every one. The sample has some 15,000 clones, less than 85% seen once; the top ten hold 3%. Study-wide findings and caveats: Post-nivolumab, blood T cell clonality was significantly elevated in non-responders. Higher pretreatment Treg/Th17 ratios tracked higher pretreatment blood clonality.

Patients had newly diagnosed, untreated stage II-IVA oral cavity squamous cell carcinoma. On this clone: The antigen is unknown.

The CDR3 runs to 13 residues. V lost 9 bases to trimming and J lost 6 bases; unmatched junction nucleotides: 9. Germline V gene data show CDR1 as WNHNN and CDR2 as SYGVQD (reference sequence). The specimen was PBMCs, collected before nivolumab (anti-PD-1) treatment. This receptor was obtained from a person between 40 and 85 years old with oral cavity squamous cell carcinoma. This chain connects TRBV10-1 to TRBJ2-3; 7 nucleotides line up with TRBD2. In DNA, the CDR3 is TGCGCCAGTGCGGGGGAGAATAGGGATACGCAGTATTTT. It translates to CASAGENRDTQYF.